This T cell receptor beta chain was retrieved from a study of OX40 agonist ivuxolimab in advanced cancers. Study findings and constraints: Clonal expansion from baseline to week 6 occurred in both CD4+ and CD8+ T cells. Partial responders dosed at 0.1-3.0 mg/kg displayed clonal expansion ranking among the lowest.

Method: immunoSEQ multiplex PCR; TCRdb's copy keeps in-frame clones and lacks some. The profile shows around 140,000 clones, roughly nine tenths of them singletons. Trimming stripped 2 bases from V and 4 bases from J, with 12 bases between. Germline V gives CDR1 SGHRS, CDR2 YFSETQ. The CDR3 loop spans 14 amino acids. Regarding this clone: The antigen is not known.

The rearrangement links TRBV5-1 to TRBJ1-1; maybe TRBD1 (6 bases). The sample here was CD4+ or CD8+ T cells sorted from blood, taken in a trial of the OX40 agonist ivuxolimab. The clonotype originates from an adult with an advanced solid tumor such as melanoma, head and neck, liver or kidney cancer. CDR3 region: CASSFTGLGTEAFF. CDR3 sequence (DNA): TGCGCCAGCAGCTTTACAGGGTTGGGCACTGAAGCTTTCTTT.